The 9 T cell receptor beta chains in this list originate from one sample, sequenced in a study of identical twins. TCRdb ran MiXCR on the 5' RACE reads and lists one entry per CDR3 protein. Of hundreds of thousands of distinct CDR3 sequences in the sample, roughly an eighth were seen once. The sample also formed part of further work on yellow fever vaccine responses in identical twins.

The specimen was PBMCs. The receptors here all came from a woman under 30 in good health.

The J gene is TRBJ2-1, the V gene TRBV20-1, with TRBD2 matching over 11 bases. The CDR3 sequence is 17 residues long. The germline gives CDR1 DFQATT, CDR2 SNEGSKA (reference sequence). The trim removed 0 bases at V and 6 bases at J, leaving 10 bases unmatched. The CDR3 spells CSARDTIAGGPFNEQFF. The CDR3, as DNA: TGCAGTGCTAGAGACACGATAGCGGGGGGGCCTTTCAATGAGCAGTTCTTC.

This clonotype has a handful of counts. V is TRBV20-1 and J is TRBJ2-1, with 8 bases identical to TRBD1. The CDR3 is 15 residues long. The germline V gene has CDR1 DFQATT and CDR2 SNEGSKA (reference sequence). V was pared by 6 bases and J by 3 bases, with 10 bases of the junction left unmatched. The CDR3 nucleotides are TGCAGTGCCCACCCTGCCGGGACAGGCTACAATGAGCAGTTCTTC. This encodes CSAHPAGTGYNEQFF.

This clonotype was picked up many times. This chain uses TRBV3-1 with TRBJ2-1, with TRBD2 matching 10 bases. This CDR3 contains 15 residues. With V trimmed by 0 bases and J by 8 bases, 4 bases remained unmatched. Germline lookup yields CDR1 LGHDT and CDR2 YNNKEL (reference sequence). The CDR3 loop reads CASSQDRLAGDEQFF. CDR3 sequence (DNA): TGTGCCAGCAGCCAAGATAGGCTAGCGGGGGATGAGCAGTTCTTC.

There are many counts of this clonotype. The chain employs TRBV4-1 and TRBJ2-4, with D tentatively TRBD1 (5 bases). The V end was cut by 4 bases, the J end by 1 base, with 14 bases between. CDR1 and CDR2 from the germline V gene are MGHRA and YSYEKL. The CDR3 runs 16 residues. The DNA of the CDR3 is TGCGCCAGCAGCCTTGTCATTGGGGCGGCCAAAAACATTCAGTACTTC. It encodes CASSLVIGAAKNIQYF.

This clonotype was detected ten times or more. The chain couples TRBV6-5 to TRBJ1-2; D unclear. This CDR3 has 15 residues. In germline, CDR1 is MNHEY, CDR2 SVGAGI. V dropped 0 bases and J dropped 6 bases, with 14 bases sitting between them. CDR3 nucleotide sequence: TGTGCCAGCAGTTACTCGTCCCACAGAGGAGATGGCTACACCTTC. It codes for CASSYSSHRGDGYTF.

The genes are TRBV10-3 and TRBJ2-5; TRBD2 agrees at 12 bases. The CDR3 covers 17 residues. Looked up from germline, CDR1 is ENHRY and CDR2 is SYGVKD. CDR3 nucleotide sequence: TGTGCATCGGGGCTAGCGGGGGGGCGGGCGGTTCAAGAGACCCAGTACTTC. This encodes CASGLAGGRAVQETQYF.

This clonotype was counted between two and nine times. The chain links TRBV20-1 to TRBJ2-2; 12 nucleotides agree with TRBD2. Germline CDR1 and CDR2: DFQATT and SNEGSKA (reference sequence). CDR3 size: 15 residues. Trimming cost V 6 bases and J 6 bases; bases outside gene matches: 8. CDR3: CSARLAGALAGELFF. The CDR3 coding sequence is TGCAGTGCCCGACTAGCGGGGGCCCTAGCCGGGGAGCTGTTTTTT.

This clonotype was observed a handful of times. The chain employs TRBV10-3 and TRBJ2-3, with D possibly TRBD2 on 6 matching bases. Germline CDR1 is ENHRY and CDR2 is SYGVKD. The CDR3 length is 14 residues. Trimming pared 5 bases from V and 1 base from J, leaving 10 bases between. Written as DNA, the CDR3 is TGTGCCATCAGTTCGGGACTTCGCACAGATACGCAGTATTTT. It is translated as CAISSGLRTDTQYF.

This clonotype was counted many times. J is TRBJ1-1 and V is TRBV2; D is uncertain. Germline lookup yields CDR1 SNHLY and CDR2 FYNNEI. Trimming stripped 1 base from V and 3 bases from J, with 12 bases between. CDR3 length equals 15 residues. The CDR3 sequence: CASSEVEAGYTEAFF. The CDR3 DNA is TGTGCCAGCAGTGAAGTGGAGGCGGGTTACACTGAAGCTTTCTTT.